This TCR beta chain was identified during a study of T cell changes during pregnancy in multiple sclerosis. Profiled with immunoSEQ multiplex PCR; TCRdb holds only in-frame clones, not every one. The sample contains tens of thousands of clones, around 90% of which appear only once. V was shortened by 10 bases and J by 3 bases, with 9 bases between the two germline ends. The CDR3 loop spans 11 amino acids. The V gene's germline CDR1 is MNHEY and CDR2 SMNVEV (reference sequence). This clonotype was sampled from a female donor with multiple sclerosis, enrolled in a pregnancy study. The material sequenced was CD4+ T cells from peripheral blood mononuclear cells, taken in the first trimester of pregnancy. J is TRBJ2-5 and V is TRBV27; possibly TRBD1 for D (5 bases). The CDR3: CANRLKETQYF. Written as DNA, the CDR3 is TGTGCCAACAGGCTAAAAGAGACCCAGTACTTC.